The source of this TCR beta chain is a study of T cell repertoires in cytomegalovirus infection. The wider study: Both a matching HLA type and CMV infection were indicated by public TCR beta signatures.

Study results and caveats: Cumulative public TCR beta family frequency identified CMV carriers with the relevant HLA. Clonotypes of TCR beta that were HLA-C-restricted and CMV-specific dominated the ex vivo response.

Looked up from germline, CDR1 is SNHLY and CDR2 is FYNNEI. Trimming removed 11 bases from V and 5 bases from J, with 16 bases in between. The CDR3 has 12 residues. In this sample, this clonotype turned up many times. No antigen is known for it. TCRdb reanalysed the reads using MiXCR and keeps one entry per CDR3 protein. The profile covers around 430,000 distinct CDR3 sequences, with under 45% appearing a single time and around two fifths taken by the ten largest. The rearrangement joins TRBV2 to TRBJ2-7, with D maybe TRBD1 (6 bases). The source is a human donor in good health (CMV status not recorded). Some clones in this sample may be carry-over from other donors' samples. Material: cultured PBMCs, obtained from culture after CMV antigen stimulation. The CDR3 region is CAVGRWDNEQYF. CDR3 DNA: TGTGCCGTAGGACGGTGGGACAACGAGCAGTACTTC.